The 26 T cell receptor beta chains below were found in one sample sequenced in a study of blood T cell repertoires in COVID-19. Repertoires were generated with immunoSEQ multiplex PCR, while TCRdb's copy carries only in-frame clones and drops some. In the table there are some 330,000 clones, 80% to 90% of which are singletons. Sequenced input: PBMCs or T cells enriched from blood (not recorded which). The receptors were sampled from a man aged 30 to 45 who had recovered from COVID-19.

V usage is TRBV5-1 and J usage is TRBJ2-4; TRBD1 is a possible D gene (6 bases). Germline assignment: CDR1 SGHRS and CDR2 YFSETQ. Trimming removed 0 bases from V and 1 base from J, with 11 bases in between. The CDR3 is 16 amino acids. CDR3 DNA sequence: TGCGCCAGCAGCTTGGGATGGGACACTGCCAAAAACATTCAGTACTTC. Its translation: CASSLGWDTAKNIQYF.

This clone was counted between two and nine times. The chain employs TRBV5-1 and TRBJ1-1, with a possible D match to TRBD1 (5 bases). CDR3 length: 13 amino acids. Germline values: CDR1 SGHRS, CDR2 YFSETQ. V was shortened by 3 bases and J by 6 bases, with 12 bases between the two germline ends. CDR3 coding DNA: TGCGCCAGCAGCTCCGCAGGGCCCCCTGAAGCTTTCTTT. This gives the protein CASSSAGPPEAFF. Full variable domain (outside the CDR3, taken from reference TRBV5-1 and TRBJ1-1): KAGVTQTPRYLIKTRGQQVTLSCSPISGHRSVSWYQQTPGQGLQFLFEYFSETQRNKGNFPGRFSGRQFSNSRSEMNVSTLELGDSALYLCASSSAGPPEAFFGQGTRLTVV.

As to this clone: The identical CDR3 is also encoded by other nucleotide sequences in the sample. The V call is TRBV27, the J call TRBJ1-2, with 8 bases identical to TRBD1. This CDR3 has 13 residues. Germline-derived CDR1 and CDR2 are MNHEY and SMNVEV (reference sequence). The trim removed 3 bases at V and 6 bases at J, leaving 3 bases unmatched. In DNA, the CDR3 is TGTGCCAGCAGTTTCGACAGGGGACATGGCTACACCTTC. Translated: CASSFDRGHGYTF.

The gene calls are TRBV10-2 and TRBJ2-7, with 7 positions matching TRBD1. The CDR3 covers 13 residues. Germline CDR1 is WSHSY and CDR2 is SAAADI. The junction had 9 bases not matched to a gene; V was cut back by 8 bases and J by 5 bases. The CDR3: CASRDSIYHEQYF. In nucleotides, the CDR3 is TGCGCCAGCCGGGACAGTATATACCACGAGCAGTACTTC.

The chain links TRBV4-2 to TRBJ2-3; 10 bases fit TRBD2. Trimming took 4 bases from V and 3 from J; bases not matched to a gene: 7. This CDR3 is built from 16 residues. Germline CDR1 and CDR2: LGHNA and YNFKEQ. The chain's CDR3 is CASSRDSGGRTDTQYF. The CDR3 bases are TGTGCCAGCAGCCGAGATAGCGGGGGGCGGACAGATACGCAGTATTTT.

J is TRBJ1-2 and V is TRBV12-3 or TRBV12-4; D gene uncertain. V was cut by 3 bases and J by 5 bases, with 10 bases left in between. The CDR3 contains 13 residues. CDR3 sequence: CASSFPGGYGYTF. DNA of the CDR3: TGTGCCAGCAGTTTCCCGGGCGGGTATGGCTACACCTTC.

The chain recombines TRBV5-1 with TRBJ2-7; D ambiguous. Trimming took 4 bases from V and 4 from J, leaving 9 bases between them. The V gene's germline CDR1 is SGHRS and CDR2 YFSETQ. The CDR3 consists of 12 residues. Here the CDR3 reads CASSPPAYEQYF. CDR3 DNA: TGCGCCAGCAGCCCCCCTGCGTACGAGCAGTACTTC.

The rearrangement links TRBV19 to TRBJ2-1, with D possibly matching TRBD1 (6 bases). Between the trimmed V and J ends, which lost 1 base and 2 bases, there was a span of 12 bases. Germline-derived CDR1 and CDR2 are LNHDA and SQIVND (reference sequence). The CDR3 contains 16 residues. In DNA form, the CDR3 reads TGTGCCAGTAGTATAGCCCTGACAGGTCCCTACAATGAGCAGTTCTTC. This sequence encodes CASSIALTGPYNEQFF. The variable domain in full, completed from reference TRBV19 and TRBJ2-1, reads DGGITQSPKYLFRKEGQNVTLSCEQNLNHDAMYWYRQDPGQGLRLIYYSQIVNDFQKGDIAEGYSVSREKKESFPLTVTSAQKNPTAFYLCASSIALTGPYNEQFFGPGTRLTVL.

V and J are TRBV7-8 and TRBJ1-1; 7 nucleotides agree with TRBD1. The germline gives CDR1 SGHVS, CDR2 FQNEAQ. This CDR3 spans 15 amino acids. The V and J ends lost 4 bases and 0 bases, in that order; junction bases with no gene match: 5. CDR3 bases: TGTGCCAGCAGCTGGACAGGCAACATGAACACTGAAGCTTTCTTT. It encodes CASSWTGNMNTEAFF.

This sequence joins TRBV10-1 and TRBJ2-1, with D possibly being TRBD2 (7 bases). The V gene lost 3 bases and the J gene lost 8 bases, with 17 bases spanning the gap. CDR1 WNHNN and CDR2 SYGVQD come from the germline V gene (reference sequence). CDR3 size: 15 residues. The CDR3 protein is CASSDGGGAVDEQFF. In DNA form, the CDR3 reads TGCGCCAGCAGTGACGGAGGGGGGGCCGTCGATGAGCAGTTCTTC.

This chain joins TRBV5-1 and TRBJ1-4; perhaps TRBD1 as D (6 bases). V lost 3 bases, J lost 8 bases, and 17 bases lay in between. CDR1 SGHRS and CDR2 YFSETQ come from the germline V gene. The CDR3 totals 15 residues. In nucleotides, the CDR3 is TGCGCCAGCAGCTACGGGGGGCAGGGGATAGAAAAACTGTTTTTT. Translating gives CASSYGGQGIEKLFF.

The chain couples TRBV5-4 to TRBJ1-6; TRBD1 aligns across 12 bases. The CDR3 length is 19 residues. J lost 6 bases, V lost 5 bases, and 15 bases had no gene match. In germline, CDR1 is SGHNT, CDR2 YYREEE (reference sequence). Here the CDR3 reads CASRGWGTGGELGNSPLHF. The DNA for the CDR3 is TGTGCCAGCAGGGGTTGGGGGACAGGGGGCGAATTGGGTAATTCACCCCTCCACTTT.

The chain uses TRBV28 and TRBJ2-7, with 9 bases that match TRBD1. Trimming cost V 3 bases and J 1 base; bases outside gene matches: 7. Germline V CDR1 and CDR2: MDHEN, SYDVKM. The CDR3 is 16 amino acids. The CDR3 reads CASSFSSGTGSYEQYF. CDR3 DNA sequence: TGTGCCAGCAGTTTTTCATCGGGGACAGGGTCCTACGAGCAGTACTTC. The variable domain in full, completed from reference TRBV28 and TRBJ2-7, reads DVKVTQSSRYLVKRTGEKVFLECVQDMDHENMFWYRQDPGLGLRLIYFSYDVKMKEKGDIPEGYSVSREKKERFSLILESASTNQTSMYLCASSFSSGTGSYEQYFGPGTRLTVT.

The V call is TRBV10-1, the J call TRBJ1-3; D unclear. Germline loops: CDR1 WNHNN, CDR2 SYGVQD (reference sequence). The V gene lost 3 bases and the J gene lost 3 bases, with 12 bases spanning the gap. The CDR3 length is 15 residues. CDR3 sequence (DNA): TGCGCCAGCAGTGATCGGGGAATCGGTGGAAACACCATATATTTT. Protein product: CASSDRGIGGNTIYF.

V and J are TRBV7-9 and TRBJ2-7; possible D gene TRBD1, 6 bases. Germline V CDR1 and CDR2: SEHNR, FQNEAQ (reference sequence). The ends were cut back, 0 bases at V and 4 bases at J, with 10 bases in the middle. CDR3 length: 14 residues. CDR3: CASSLANGQYEQYF. The CDR3 DNA is TGTGCCAGCAGCTTAGCCAATGGACAGTACGAGCAGTACTTC.

The rearrangement links TRBV7-9 to TRBJ1-1; 7 nucleotides line up with TRBD1. V dropped 0 bases and J dropped 3; count of bases not matched to a gene: 7. The CDR3 has 16 amino acids. Germline lookup yields CDR1 SEHNR and CDR2 FQNEAQ (reference sequence). DNA for the CDR3: TGTGCCAGCAGCTTAGCGAGGAGGGGGCTTGACACTGAAGCTTTCTTT. Its translation: CASSLARRGLDTEAFF.

The rearrangement uses TRBV30 and TRBJ1-5; tentatively, D is TRBD1 (5 bases). CDR1 and CDR2 from the germline V gene are GTSNPN and SVGIG (reference sequence). Deletions cut 0 bases from V and 7 bases from J, with 19 bases between. This CDR3 spans 16 amino acids. CDR3: CAWSVPRGRAIQPQHF. For the CDR3, the DNA is TGTGCCTGGAGTGTGCCCCGCGGCAGGGCAATACAGCCCCAGCATTTT.

This clone was detected only once. The chain recombines TRBV3-1 (or the pseudogene TRBV3-2) with TRBJ2-3; 9 nucleotides match TRBD2. With V trimmed by 1 base and J by 2 bases, 7 bases remained unmatched. The germline V gene has CDR1 LGHDT and CDR2 YNNKEL (reference sequence). The CDR3 is 17 amino acids. CDR3 protein: CASSQGPAGGPTDTQYF. Written as DNA, the CDR3 is TGTGCCAGCAGCCAAGGGCCCGCGGGGGGGCCCACAGATACGCAGTATTTT.

This CDR3 is CASSPLRGTYEQYF. CDR3 nucleotide sequence: TGTGCCAGCTCACCACTGAGGGGGACCTACGAGCAGTACTTC. The chain couples TRBV18 to TRBJ2-7; possible D gene TRBD1, 6 bases. CDR1 and CDR2 from the germline V gene are KGHSH and LQKENI. The CDR3 totals 14 residues. V was shortened by 1 base and J by 2 bases, with 9 bases between the two germline ends.

The rearrangement joins TRBV10-3 to TRBJ1-1; D ambiguous. CDR3 length: 14 residues. V lost 2 bases and J lost 2, with 9 bases in between. From germline, CDR1 is ENHRY and CDR2 SYGVKD. This CDR3 reads CAISEDFLNTEAFF. CDR3 sequence (DNA): TGTGCCATCAGTGAGGACTTTTTAAACACTGAAGCTTTCTTT.

This chain uses TRBV7-9 with TRBJ1-6; D is uncertain. The CDR3 is 13 residues long. Germline-derived CDR1 and CDR2 are SEHNR and FQNEAQ (reference sequence). The germline V and J ends were trimmed by 8 bases and 9 bases, with 14 bases remaining between them. CDR3 in DNA: TGTGCCAGCTTAGGACTGGGCGCTTCACCCCTCCACTTT. Amino acid sequence: CASLGLGASPLHF.

The chain carries TRBV27 and TRBJ1-1, with TRBD1 matching over 7 bases. V lost 6 bases and J lost 1; bases outside the gene matches: 5. The CDR3 contains 14 residues. Germline V gene data show CDR1 as MNHEY and CDR2 as SMNVEV (reference sequence). The CDR3 loop is CASSIWTGNTEAFF. The DNA for the CDR3 is TGTGCCAGCAGCATCTGGACAGGGAACACTGAAGCTTTCTTT.

The rearrangement links TRBV5-1 to TRBJ1-6, with 9 positions matching TRBD1. The CDR3 runs to 14 residues. Germline V gene sequence: CDR1 SGHRS, CDR2 YFSETQ. V lost 4 bases, J lost 10 bases, and 6 bases stayed unmatched. Here the CDR3 reads CASSDGTGKSPLHF. The CDR3 DNA sequence: TGCGCCAGCAGCGACGGGACAGGGAAATCACCCCTCCACTTT. Full variable domain (remainder filled in from reference TRBV5-1 and TRBJ1-6): KAGVTQTPRYLIKTRGQQVTLSCSPISGHRSVSWYQQTPGQGLQFLFEYFSETQRNKGNFPGRFSGRQFSNSRSEMNVSTLELGDSALYLCASSDGTGKSPLHFGNGTRLTVT.

This rearrangement joins TRBV4-2 to TRBJ2-2; perhaps TRBD2 as D (6 bases). The germline CDR1 and CDR2 sequences are LGHNA and YNFKEQ. This CDR3 has 17 amino acids. V dropped 0 bases and J dropped 0 bases, with 11 bases sitting between them. The CDR3, as DNA: TGTGCCAGCAGCCAAGATTGGGTAGCGGCGAACACCGGGGAGCTGTTTTTT. Translating gives CASSQDWVAANTGELFF.

The chain couples TRBV19 to TRBJ2-7, with 8 bases matching TRBD2. This CDR3 has 13 amino acids. The V gene's germline CDR1 is LNHDA and CDR2 SQIVND (reference sequence). The V segment lost 4 bases and the J segment 2 bases; nucleotides outside the gene matches: 1. The CDR3 protein is CASSSSGAYEQYF. The CDR3, as DNA: TGTGCCAGTAGTAGTAGCGGGGCCTACGAGCAGTACTTC.

This clone appeared a few times. CDR3 sequence reads: CASTDRGTGNQPQHF. CDR3 nucleotide sequence: TGCGCCAGCACCGACAGGGGAACGGGCAATCAGCCCCAGCATTTT. The V gene is TRBV10-1, the J gene TRBJ1-5; 8 nucleotides align to TRBD1. The CDR3 spans 15 residues. V shed 7 bases, J shed 2 bases, and the junction held 7 bases outside the gene matches. CDR1 is WNHNN, CDR2 SYGVQD, per germline (reference sequence).